A selection of T cell receptor beta chains follows, all from one sample in a study of T cell repertoires in cytomegalovirus infection. Using its own MiXCR run on the reads, TCRdb lists one record per CDR3 protein. Among some 800,000 distinct CDR3 sequences listed, over 25% were seen once. These TCRs' antigens remain unknown. Source: cultured CD8+ T cells from PBMCs, taken from culture after CMV antigen stimulation. The origin of the receptors is a human donor in good health (CMV status not recorded). Some clones in this sample may be carry-over from other donors' samples. The CDR3 runs from the conserved cysteine through the conserved F or W. Fields, in order: D gene, clone size, V gene, J gene, CDR3 DNA, CDR3 protein. D genes are given only for firm matches. A clone size is listed for some rows: how often the clone was seen (once, few, many), or a class if it is expanded.

d_call: TRBD1
clone_size: few
v_call: TRBV12-3/TRBV12-4
j_call: TRBJ1-5
cdr3_nt: TGTGCCAGCAGTACTAACAGGGGTCAGCCCCAGCATTTT
cdr3_aa: CASSTNRGQPQHF

d_call: TRBD1
clone_size: few
v_call: TRBV20-1
j_call: TRBJ2-1
cdr3_nt: TGCAGTGCTAGAGGACGAGACAGGGGAGGTGAGCAGTTCTTC
cdr3_aa: CSARGRDRGGEQFF

d_call: -
clone_size: few
v_call: TRBV6-5
j_call: TRBJ1-2
cdr3_nt: TGTGCCAGCAGTTACTCCCCAGGGCTCAACTATGGCTACACCTTC
cdr3_aa: CASSYSPGLNYGYTF

d_call: TRBD2
clone_size: many
v_call: TRBV7-8
j_call: TRBJ2-2
cdr3_nt: TGTGCCAGCAGCTCAATGATAGCGGGGGTGAACACCGGGGAGCTGTTTTTT
cdr3_aa: CASSSMIAGVNTGELFF

d_call: -
clone_size: many
v_call: TRBV12-3/TRBV12-4
j_call: TRBJ2-3
cdr3_nt: TGTGCCAGCAGACAGACCGTCTATACGCAGTATTTT
cdr3_aa: CASRQTVYTQYF

d_call: TRBD1
clone_size: once
v_call: TRBV5-4
j_call: TRBJ2-3
cdr3_nt: TGTGCCAGCAGCTCAGAAACAGGGGGCGAGGGCACAGATACGCAGTATTTT
cdr3_aa: CASSSETGGEGTDTQYF

d_call: TRBD1
clone_size: -
v_call: TRBV7-2
j_call: TRBJ2-7
cdr3_nt: TGTGCCAGCAGCTTCGGGACAGGAAACTACGAGCAGTACTTC
cdr3_aa: CASSFGTGNYEQYF

d_call: -
clone_size: -
v_call: TRBV2
j_call: TRBJ1-2
cdr3_nt: TGTGCCACGCCAGGAGGGCCGAGGCTCGGCTACACCTTC
cdr3_aa: CATPGGPRLGYTF

d_call: TRBD1
clone_size: -
v_call: TRBV9
j_call: TRBJ1-2
cdr3_nt: TGTGCCAGCAGCCTCCCGGGACAGGGGGCCTATGGCTACACCTTC
cdr3_aa: CASSLPGQGAYGYTF

d_call: -
clone_size: few
v_call: TRBV15
j_call: TRBJ2-1
cdr3_nt: TGTGCCACCAGCAGAGATCCTCCCCCCCGGCGGGACAATGAGCAGTTCTTC
cdr3_aa: CATSRDPPPRRDNEQFF

d_call: -
clone_size: -
v_call: TRBV7-6
j_call: TRBJ2-1
cdr3_nt: TGTGCCAGCAGCTCCGAGAAACGGTACGGGAGTAGCTCCTACAATGAGCAGTTCTTC
cdr3_aa: CASSSEKRYGSSSYNEQFF

d_call: TRBD2
clone_size: -
v_call: TRBV20-1
j_call: TRBJ2-3
cdr3_nt: TGCAGTGCTAGGGGTCTAATACTAGCGGGGCTGGGAGATACGCAGTATTTT
cdr3_aa: CSARGLILAGLGDTQYF

d_call: -
clone_size: many
v_call: TRBV12-3/TRBV12-4
j_call: TRBJ1-4
cdr3_nt: TGTGCCAGCAGCTTAGGTGAAAAACTGTTTTTT
cdr3_aa: CASSLGEKLFF

d_call: -
clone_size: -
v_call: TRBV20-1
j_call: TRBJ1-3
cdr3_nt: TGCAGTGCTAAGAGCCCCTCTGGAAACACCATATATTTT
cdr3_aa: CSAKSPSGNTIYF

d_call: -
clone_size: -
v_call: TRBV4-2
j_call: TRBJ2-4
cdr3_nt: TGTGCCAGCAGCCAAGATCGGCTCGACCTAGCCAAAAACATTCAGTACTTC
cdr3_aa: CASSQDRLDLAKNIQYF

d_call: TRBD2
clone_size: few
v_call: TRBV12-3/TRBV12-4
j_call: TRBJ2-1
cdr3_nt: TGTGCCAGCAGGTCGACCGGGACTAGCGGGGTTAGGAGCTCCTACAATGAGCAGTTCTTC
cdr3_aa: CASRSTGTSGVRSSYNEQFF

d_call: TRBD1
clone_size: few
v_call: TRBV7-9
j_call: TRBJ1-2
cdr3_nt: TGTGCCAGCAGCTTGGGACAGGGGTATGCTGGCTACACCTTC
cdr3_aa: CASSLGQGYAGYTF

d_call: -
clone_size: -
v_call: TRBV29-1
j_call: TRBJ2-5
cdr3_nt: TGCAGCGTTGAAGATTCAGGTTCTCCAAAAGAGACCCAGTACTTC
cdr3_aa: CSVEDSGSPKETQYF

d_call: TRBD1
clone_size: -
v_call: TRBV12-3/TRBV12-4
j_call: TRBJ2-4
cdr3_nt: TGTGCCAGTCGGACAGGGAATGTCAAAAACATTCAGTACTTC
cdr3_aa: CASRTGNVKNIQYF

d_call: -
clone_size: -
v_call: TRBV24-1
j_call: TRBJ2-1
cdr3_nt: TGTGCCACCAGTACCGGGCACAATGAGCAGTTCTTC
cdr3_aa: CATSTGHNEQFF

d_call: -
clone_size: -
v_call: TRBV11-3
j_call: TRBJ1-1
cdr3_nt: TGTGCCAGCAGCTTACCAACAGGGAACACTGAAGCTTTCTTT
cdr3_aa: CASSLPTGNTEAFF

d_call: -
clone_size: many
v_call: TRBV7-9
j_call: TRBJ2-7
cdr3_nt: TGTGCCAGCAGCTTGTATGGCGACTCCTACGAGCAGTACTTC
cdr3_aa: CASSLYGDSYEQYF

d_call: TRBD1
clone_size: few
v_call: TRBV10-3
j_call: TRBJ1-1
cdr3_nt: TGTGCCTCTGGACAGGGCCACACTGAAGCTTTCTTT
cdr3_aa: CASGQGHTEAFF

d_call: -
clone_size: few
v_call: TRBV9
j_call: TRBJ1-1
cdr3_nt: TGTGCCAGCAGCCCGGGACGCGACACTGAAGCTTTCTTT
cdr3_aa: CASSPGRDTEAFF

d_call: -
clone_size: many
v_call: TRBV7-6
j_call: TRBJ2-1
cdr3_nt: TGTGCCAGCAGCTACGAAAACGGGGCCTACAATGAGCAGTTCTTC
cdr3_aa: CASSYENGAYNEQFF

d_call: TRBD1
clone_size: few
v_call: TRBV19
j_call: TRBJ1-1
cdr3_nt: TGTGCCAGTAGTATCGGGACAGGGGTAGCTTTCTTT
cdr3_aa: CASSIGTGVAFF

d_call: -
clone_size: few
v_call: TRBV2
j_call: TRBJ1-5
cdr3_nt: TGTGCCAGCAGGGAGACAGGAGATAGCAATCAGCCCCAGCATTTT
cdr3_aa: CASRETGDSNQPQHF

d_call: -
clone_size: -
v_call: TRBV4-3
j_call: TRBJ2-4
cdr3_nt: TGCGCCAGCAGCCAAGTTGTAGGGTCCAAAAACATTCAGTACTTC
cdr3_aa: CASSQVVGSKNIQYF

d_call: -
clone_size: few
v_call: TRBV2
j_call: TRBJ2-2
cdr3_nt: TGTGCCAGCGTTCTAATTTCCGGGGAGCTGTTTTTT
cdr3_aa: CASVLISGELFF

d_call: -
clone_size: many
v_call: TRBV7-8
j_call: TRBJ2-2
cdr3_nt: TGTGCCAGCGAATTGCTCGCCGGGGGCGACACCGGGGAGCTGTTTTTT
cdr3_aa: CASELLAGGDTGELFF

d_call: -
clone_size: -
v_call: TRBV7-6
j_call: TRBJ1-1
cdr3_nt: TGTGCCAGCAGCCATCCCGGGGGGGTTGCCACTGAAGCTTTCTTT
cdr3_aa: CASSHPGGVATEAFF

d_call: TRBD2
clone_size: -
v_call: TRBV6-2/TRBV6-3
j_call: TRBJ2-5
cdr3_nt: TGTGCCAGCGCCGGGACTAGCGAAGAGACCCAGTACTTC
cdr3_aa: CASAGTSEETQYF

d_call: -
clone_size: -
v_call: TRBV4-1
j_call: TRBJ1-2
cdr3_nt: TGCGCCAGCAGCCAAGAAAATGCCGGGTTCCCCCCTGATCGCTATGGCTACACCTTC
cdr3_aa: CASSQENAGFPPDRYGYTF

d_call: -
clone_size: -
v_call: TRBV7-9
j_call: TRBJ1-3
cdr3_nt: TGTGCCAGCAGTGACGGGACACTTGGAAACACCATATATTTT
cdr3_aa: CASSDGTLGNTIYF

d_call: TRBD1
clone_size: few
v_call: TRBV7-9
j_call: TRBJ1-4
cdr3_nt: TGTGCCAGCAGTCATTCCCCCGGGACAGGGGCCCTATTGGTGTTTTTT
cdr3_aa: CASSHSPGTGALLVFF

d_call: -
clone_size: many
v_call: TRBV7-8
j_call: TRBJ2-1
cdr3_nt: TGTGCCAGCAAGGCAGGGGCCTACAATGAGCAGTTCTTC
cdr3_aa: CASKAGAYNEQFF

d_call: TRBD1
clone_size: few
v_call: TRBV11-2
j_call: TRBJ1-2
cdr3_nt: TGTGCCAGCAGCGCCTGGGACAGGGAATATGGCTACACCTTC
cdr3_aa: CASSAWDREYGYTF

d_call: TRBD1
clone_size: -
v_call: TRBV6-4
j_call: TRBJ2-1
cdr3_nt: TGTGCCAGCAGCCTTCTACCGGGACAGGGGCCCTACAATGAGCAGTTCTTC
cdr3_aa: CASSLLPGQGPYNEQFF

d_call: -
clone_size: many
v_call: TRBV14
j_call: TRBJ2-1
cdr3_nt: TGTGCCAGCAGCCAAGCAATTTGGGGGCCCAAATACAATGAGCAGTTCTTC
cdr3_aa: CASSQAIWGPKYNEQFF

d_call: -
clone_size: -
v_call: TRBV29-1
j_call: TRBJ1-2
cdr3_nt: TGCAGCGTTGAAGATGGCGTCTATGGCTACACCTTC
cdr3_aa: CSVEDGVYGYTF

d_call: TRBD1
clone_size: few
v_call: TRBV6-6
j_call: TRBJ2-7
cdr3_nt: TGTGCCAGCAGCCCCATAGGGGGCTACTCCTACGAGCAGTACTTC
cdr3_aa: CASSPIGGYSYEQYF

d_call: -
clone_size: -
v_call: TRBV7-2
j_call: TRBJ2-7
cdr3_nt: TGTGCCAGCAGCGTATTGGGACGGTCCTACGAGCAGTACTTC
cdr3_aa: CASSVLGRSYEQYF

d_call: -
clone_size: -
v_call: TRBV6-6
j_call: TRBJ1-3
cdr3_nt: TGTGCCAGCAGACACTGGAGGCCCTCAGGGACGGTAAACACCATATATTTT
cdr3_aa: CASRHWRPSGTVNTIYF

d_call: -
clone_size: few
v_call: TRBV19
j_call: TRBJ2-1
cdr3_nt: TGTGCCAGTAGTATAGGGGAAGACGAGCAGTTCTTC
cdr3_aa: CASSIGEDEQFF

d_call: -
clone_size: many
v_call: TRBV7-9
j_call: TRBJ1-2
cdr3_nt: TGTGCCAGCAGTTCAGGGTGGCTCTATGGCTACACCTTC
cdr3_aa: CASSSGWLYGYTF

d_call: -
clone_size: -
v_call: TRBV11-2
j_call: TRBJ2-2
cdr3_nt: TGTGCCAGCAGCTTAGTTTTAGGTTGGGAGAACACCGGGGAGCTGTTTTTT
cdr3_aa: CASSLVLGWENTGELFF

d_call: -
clone_size: few
v_call: TRBV6-6
j_call: TRBJ1-5
cdr3_nt: TGTGCCAGCAGTTACTTACAGCGCCTGACTAGCAATCAGCCCCAGCATTTT
cdr3_aa: CASSYLQRLTSNQPQHF

d_call: TRBD1
clone_size: few
v_call: TRBV12-3/TRBV12-4
j_call: TRBJ1-5
cdr3_nt: TGTGCCAGCAGATCTTCGGCGGGACAGCGAAGTGAGGGCAATCAGCCCCAGCATTTT
cdr3_aa: CASRSSAGQRSEGNQPQHF

d_call: TRBD2
clone_size: few
v_call: TRBV7-9
j_call: TRBJ2-1
cdr3_nt: TGTGCCAGCAGTCCCAGCCTCACTAGCGGGGGACCCTCCTACAATGAGCAGTTCTTC
cdr3_aa: CASSPSLTSGGPSYNEQFF

d_call: TRBD1
clone_size: -
v_call: TRBV19
j_call: TRBJ1-1
cdr3_nt: TGTGCCAGTAGTGCCCGGGACAGGGGGTACACTGAAGCTTTCTTT
cdr3_aa: CASSARDRGYTEAFF

d_call: -
clone_size: -
v_call: TRBV9
j_call: TRBJ2-2
cdr3_nt: TGTGCCAGCAGCGCCCGGAGAGGGGCCACCGGGGGGCTGTTTTTT
cdr3_aa: CASSARRGATGGLFF

d_call: -
clone_size: -
v_call: TRBV20-1
j_call: TRBJ1-4
cdr3_nt: TGCAGTGCTAGAGGAGACCTACAACTGTTTTTT
cdr3_aa: CSARGDLQLFF

d_call: TRBD1
clone_size: -
v_call: TRBV2
j_call: TRBJ1-1
cdr3_nt: TGTGCCAAGGGACAGGGCGGCACTGAAGCTTTCTTT
cdr3_aa: CAKGQGGTEAFF